This TCR beta chain was sequenced in a study of OX40 agonist ivuxolimab in advanced cancers. Method: immunoSEQ multiplex PCR; TCRdb's copy keeps in-frame clones and lacks some. The table has 72,000 or so clones, about nine tenths seen once. Germline loops: CDR1 SGHNT, CDR2 YYREEE (reference sequence). The V gene end was trimmed by 4 bases and the J gene end by 10 bases; junction bases not matched to a gene: 5. The CDR3 sequence is 12 residues long. The source of this sequence is an adult with an advanced solid tumor such as melanoma, head and neck, liver or kidney cancer. The chain employs TRBV5-4 and TRBJ2-1, with 7 bases lining up with TRBD2. Material: CD4+ or CD8+ T cells sorted from blood, obtained in a trial of the OX40 agonist ivuxolimab. The CDR3 protein is CASSPPGGEQFF. The CDR3 DNA reads TGTGCCAGCAGCCCTCCGGGGGGAGAGCAGTTCTTC.